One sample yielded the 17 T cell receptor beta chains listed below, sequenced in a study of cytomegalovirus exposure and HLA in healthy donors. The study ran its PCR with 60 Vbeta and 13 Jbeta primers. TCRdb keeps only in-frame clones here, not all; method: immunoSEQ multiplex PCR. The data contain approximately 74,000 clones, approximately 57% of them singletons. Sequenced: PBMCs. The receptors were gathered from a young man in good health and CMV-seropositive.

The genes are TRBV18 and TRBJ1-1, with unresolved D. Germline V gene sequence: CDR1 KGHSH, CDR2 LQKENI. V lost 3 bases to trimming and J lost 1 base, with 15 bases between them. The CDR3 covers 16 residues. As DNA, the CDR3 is TGTGCCAGCTCACCTGGGAGGCCTGGCGCGAACACTGAAGCTTTCTTT. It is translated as CASSPGRPGANTEAFF.

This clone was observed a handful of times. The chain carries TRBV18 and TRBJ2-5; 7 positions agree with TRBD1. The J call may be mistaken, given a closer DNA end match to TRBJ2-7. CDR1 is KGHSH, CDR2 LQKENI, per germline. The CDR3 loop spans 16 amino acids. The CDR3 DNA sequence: TGTGCCAGCTCACCACTACAAGACAGGGTCGACTACGAGCAGTACTTC. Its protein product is CASSPLQDRVDYEQYF.

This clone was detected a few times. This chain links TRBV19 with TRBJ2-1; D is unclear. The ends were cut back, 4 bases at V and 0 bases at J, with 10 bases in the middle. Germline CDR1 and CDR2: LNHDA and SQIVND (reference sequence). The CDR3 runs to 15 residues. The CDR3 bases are TGTGCCAGTAGTAACGTCCCGAGCTCCTACAATGAGCAGTTCTTC. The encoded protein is CASSNVPSSYNEQFF.

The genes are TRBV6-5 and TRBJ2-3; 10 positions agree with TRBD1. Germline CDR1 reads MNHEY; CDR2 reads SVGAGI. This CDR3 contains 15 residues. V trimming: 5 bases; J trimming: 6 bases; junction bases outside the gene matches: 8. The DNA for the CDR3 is TGTGCCAGCAGTCCATCGGGACAGGGGTGGGATACGCAGTATTTT. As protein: CASSPSGQGWDTQYF.

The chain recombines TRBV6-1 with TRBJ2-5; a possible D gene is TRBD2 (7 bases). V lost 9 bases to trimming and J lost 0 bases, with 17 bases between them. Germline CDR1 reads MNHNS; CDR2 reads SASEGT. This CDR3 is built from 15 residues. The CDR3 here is CASPSGEGDQETQYF. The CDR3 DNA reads TGTGCCAGTCCCTCCGGGGAGGGGGACCAAGAGACCCAGTACTTC.

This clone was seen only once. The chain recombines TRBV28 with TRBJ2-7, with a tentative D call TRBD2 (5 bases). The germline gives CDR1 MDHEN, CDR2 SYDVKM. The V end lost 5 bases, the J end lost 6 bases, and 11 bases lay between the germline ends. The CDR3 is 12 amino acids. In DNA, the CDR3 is TGTGCCAGCAGTCCCCGACGGGGCGAGCAGTACTTC. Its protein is CASSPRRGEQYF.

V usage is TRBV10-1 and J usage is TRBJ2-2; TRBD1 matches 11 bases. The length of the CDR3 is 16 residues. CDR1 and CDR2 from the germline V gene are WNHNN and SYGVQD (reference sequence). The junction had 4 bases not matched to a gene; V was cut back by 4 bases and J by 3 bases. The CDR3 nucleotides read TGCGCCAGCAGTGCGGGACAGGGGGTATACACCGGGGAGCTGTTTTTT. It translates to CASSAGQGVYTGELFF.

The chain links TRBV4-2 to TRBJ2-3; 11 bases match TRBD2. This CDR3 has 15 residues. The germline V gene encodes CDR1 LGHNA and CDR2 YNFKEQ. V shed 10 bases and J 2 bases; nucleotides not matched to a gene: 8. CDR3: CATAGTSGHTDTQYF. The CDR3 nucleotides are TGTGCCACCGCGGGGACTAGCGGCCACACAGATACGCAGTATTTT.

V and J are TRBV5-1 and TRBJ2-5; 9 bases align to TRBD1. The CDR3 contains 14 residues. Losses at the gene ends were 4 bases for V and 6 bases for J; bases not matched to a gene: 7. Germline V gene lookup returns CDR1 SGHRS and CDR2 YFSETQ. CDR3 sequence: CASSPGTGMQTQYF. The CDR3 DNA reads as TGCGCCAGCAGCCCGGGGACAGGGATGCAGACCCAGTACTTC.

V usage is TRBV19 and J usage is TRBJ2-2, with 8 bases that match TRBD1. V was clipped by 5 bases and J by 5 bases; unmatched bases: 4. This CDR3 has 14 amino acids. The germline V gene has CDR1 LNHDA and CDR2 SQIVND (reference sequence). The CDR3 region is CASSGTGRTGELFF. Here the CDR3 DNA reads TGTGCCAGTAGTGGGACAGGTCGGACCGGGGAGCTGTTTTTT.

DNA of the CDR3: TGCGCCAGCAGCCAAGGAGGGAGCACTGAAGCTTTCTTT. As protein: CASSQGGSTEAFF. The chain uses TRBV4-1 and TRBJ1-1; D is unresolved. Germline V lookup: CDR1 MGHRA, CDR2 YSYEKL. The V end lost 1 base, the J end lost 4 bases, and 7 bases lay between the germline ends. CDR3 length: 13 amino acids.

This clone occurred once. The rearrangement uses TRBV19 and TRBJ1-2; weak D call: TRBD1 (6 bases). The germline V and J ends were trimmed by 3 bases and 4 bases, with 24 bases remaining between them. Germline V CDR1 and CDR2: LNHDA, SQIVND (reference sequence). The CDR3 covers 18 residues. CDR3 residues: CASSIGWVGRRGTYGYTF. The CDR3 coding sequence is TGTGCCAGTAGTATTGGGTGGGTGGGACGCAGGGGAACCTATGGCTACACCTTC.

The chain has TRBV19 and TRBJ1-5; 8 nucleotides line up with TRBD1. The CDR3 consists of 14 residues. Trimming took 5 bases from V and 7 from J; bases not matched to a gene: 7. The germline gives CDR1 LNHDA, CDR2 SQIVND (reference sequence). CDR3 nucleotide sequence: TGTGCCAGTAGTGCCCAGGGGGCACAGCAGCCCCAGCATTTT. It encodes CASSAQGAQQPQHF. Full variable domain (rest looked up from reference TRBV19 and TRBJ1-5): DGGITQSPKYLFRKEGQNVTLSCEQNLNHDAMYWYRQDPGQGLRLIYYSQIVNDFQKGDIAEGYSVSREKKESFPLTVTSAQKNPTAFYLCASSAQGAQQPQHFGDGTRLSIL.

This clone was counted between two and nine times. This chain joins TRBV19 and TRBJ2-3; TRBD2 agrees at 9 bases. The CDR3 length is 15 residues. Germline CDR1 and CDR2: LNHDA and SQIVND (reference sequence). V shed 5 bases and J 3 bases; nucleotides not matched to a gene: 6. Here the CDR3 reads CASSGLAGRTDTQYF. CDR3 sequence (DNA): TGTGCCAGTAGTGGGCTAGCGGGGCGGACAGATACGCAGTATTTT.

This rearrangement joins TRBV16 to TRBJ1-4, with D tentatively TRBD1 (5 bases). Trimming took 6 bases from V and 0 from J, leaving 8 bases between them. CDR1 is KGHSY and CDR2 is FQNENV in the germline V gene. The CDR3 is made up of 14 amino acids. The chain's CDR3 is CASRRTTTNEKLFF. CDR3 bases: TGTGCCAGCAGACGGACAACAACTAATGAAAAACTGTTTTTT.

The CDR3 DNA reads TGTGCCAGCAGTGCTACAGGGGGCCGCAATCAGCCCCAGCATTTT. This codes for CASSATGGRNQPQHF. The chain couples TRBV27 to TRBJ1-5; 9 bases match TRBD1. Germline CDR1 MNHEY, CDR2 SMNVEV (reference sequence). Trimming at V came to 5 bases and at J to 2 bases, leaving 4 bases not matched to a gene. This CDR3 contains 15 residues.

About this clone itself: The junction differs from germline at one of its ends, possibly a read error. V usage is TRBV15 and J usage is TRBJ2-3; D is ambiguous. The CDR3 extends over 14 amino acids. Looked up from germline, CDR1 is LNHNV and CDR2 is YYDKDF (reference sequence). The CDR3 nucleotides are TGTGTCACCAGCGAACAGACGCGCACAGATACGCAGTATTTT. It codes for CVTSEQTRTDTQYF.